The present T cell receptor (beta chain) was sequenced within a study of cytomegalovirus exposure and HLA in healthy donors. While unrecorded immune exposures were likely, the donors were nominally healthy when sampled. In the PCR, 60 Vbeta and 13 Jbeta primers were used. Method: immunoSEQ multiplex PCR; TCRdb's copy keeps in-frame clones and lacks some. The sample table includes 34,000 or so clones. The germline V gene encodes CDR1 SQVTM and CDR2 ANQGSEA. V was clipped by 6 bases and J by 0 bases; unmatched bases: 8. This CDR3 spans 16 amino acids. The TCR was taken from a female donor in good health and CMV-seronegative. The J gene is TRBJ2-6, the V gene TRBV29-1, with 7 bases fitting TRBD1. The sequenced sample was PBMCs. This CDR3 reads CSVAGQAVSGANVLTF. DNA for the CDR3: TGCAGCGTAGCTGGACAGGCCGTCTCTGGGGCCAACGTCCTGACTTTC.